Following are 10 T cell receptor beta chains from one sample sequenced in a study of T-cell memory formation after mild COVID-19. TCRdb passed the 5' RACE reads through MiXCR, listing each CDR3 protein once. The table shows about 190,000 distinct CDR3 sequences, with 15% to 20% occurring only once. The sample comprised PBMCs or a T cell subset sorted from them (not recorded which). The receptors derive from an adult woman who had mild COVID-19 (a few samples of this study predate the infection). Cell type and time point are not known.

This rearrangement joins TRBV7-3 to TRBJ2-3, with 10 positions matching TRBD2. Germline V gives CDR1 SGHTA, CDR2 FQGTGA. V dropped 5 bases and J dropped 11; count of bases not matched to a gene: 4. This CDR3 region has 12 residues. The CDR3 DNA sequence: TGTGCCAGCAGCGGTAGCGGGGGGATGCAGTATTTT. Encoded protein: CASSGSGGMQYF.

This clonotype was detected a few times. This chain connects TRBV20-1 to TRBJ1-6; D is perhaps TRBD1 (5 bases). Germline V lookup: CDR1 DFQATT, CDR2 SNEGSKA (reference sequence). The CDR3 has 15 amino acids. The V end lost 6 bases, the J end lost 4 bases, and 16 bases lay between the germline ends. CDR3 loop: CSATPGGVYNSPLHF. In DNA, the CDR3 is TGCAGTGCCACCCCCGGAGGGGTTTATAATTCACCCCTCCACTTT.

The V and J genes are TRBV25-1 and TRBJ2-7, with a tentative D call TRBD1 (5 bases). This CDR3 has 14 amino acids. Per germline, CDR1 MGHDK and CDR2 SYGVNS. Trimming stripped 3 bases from V and 6 bases from J, with 15 bases between. The CDR3 loop reads CASSDLMTVSEQYF. In DNA form, the CDR3 reads TGTGCCAGCAGTGACCTCATGACAGTGAGCGAGCAGTACTTC.

The chain is built from TRBV25-1 and TRBJ1-2; TRBD1 matches at 8 bases. The CDR3 length is 15 residues. V was clipped by 8 bases and J by 4 bases; unmatched bases: 12. Germline V CDR1 and CDR2: MGHDK, SYGVNS. CDR3 region: CASPTDRDCTYGYTF. The CDR3 DNA reads as TGTGCCAGCCCTACGGACAGGGACTGTACCTATGGCTACACCTTC.

V is TRBV2 and J is TRBJ1-5; perhaps TRBD1 as D (6 bases). Germline assignment: CDR1 SNHLY and CDR2 FYNNEI. The V end lost 1 base, the J end lost 2 bases, and 9 bases lay between the germline ends. The CDR3 consists of 15 residues. The CDR3 DNA sequence: TGTGCCAGCAGTGAAGAGGGGGTTGGCAATCAGCCCCAGCATTTT. This translates into CASSEEGVGNQPQHF.

V is TRBV5-5 and J is TRBJ2-7, with TRBD2 matching over 9 bases. The CDR3 is 17 residues long. Trimming cost V 0 bases and J 4 bases; bases outside gene matches: 11. Germline CDR1 is SGHKS and CDR2 is YYEKEE (reference sequence). The CDR3 reads CASSLDQGASGVYEQYF. The CDR3 DNA reads as TGTGCCAGCAGCTTGGATCAAGGGGCTAGCGGGGTGTACGAGCAGTACTTC.

This clonotype has just a few counts. This chain connects TRBV20-1 to TRBJ1-6; 9 bases are a match to TRBD1. V was clipped by 6 bases and J by 9 bases; unmatched bases: 9. The V gene's germline CDR1 is DFQATT and CDR2 SNEGSKA (reference sequence). The CDR3 contains 14 residues. CDR3 bases: TGCAGTGCCAAAATTTCGGGACAGGGTTCACCCCTCCACTTT. This sequence encodes CSAKISGQGSPLHF.

This clonotype was observed a handful of times. This chain links TRBV5-1 with TRBJ2-2; D uncertain. The germline V and J ends were trimmed by 0 bases and 4 bases, with 7 bases remaining between them. Germline values: CDR1 SGHRS, CDR2 YFSETQ. The CDR3 sequence is 14 residues long. CDR3 loop: CASSLVVGTGELFF. In DNA form, the CDR3 reads TGCGCCAGCAGCTTGGTAGTGGGCACCGGGGAGCTGTTTTTT.

The table lists this clonotype with a few counts. J is TRBJ1-3 and V is TRBV6-5; a weak D match, TRBD1 (5 bases). This CDR3 spans 16 amino acids. The germline gives CDR1 MNHEY, CDR2 SVGAGI. Trimming took off 4 bases at V and 3 bases at J, with 16 bases between the two ends. The CDR3 nucleotides read TGTGCCAGCAGTTCCCGGGACCGCACATATGGAAACACCATATATTTT. Its translation is CASSSRDRTYGNTIYF.

This clonotype was counted a single time. The J gene is TRBJ2-7, the V gene TRBV14; 10 positions match TRBD2. Unmatched junction bases numbered 2, after V lost 3 bases and J lost 3 bases. Germline CDR1 SGHDN, CDR2 FVKESK. CDR3 length: 14 residues. The CDR3 DNA reads TGTGCCAGCAGCCAGATAGCGGGAGGCTACGAGCAGTACTTC. Protein product: CASSQIAGGYEQYF.